The T cell receptor beta chain under discussion was sequenced for a study of blood T cell repertoires in COVID-19. Turning to the study itself: The samples span acute and convalescent COVID-19 from the United States, Italy and Spain.

Those enrolled in Seattle joined during active infection and were followed longitudinally afterward. Per the original methods: Nucleated cell counts were estimated from reference gene primer amplification. The assay was immunoSEQ multiplex PCR, and TCRdb's table has in-frame clones only and misses some. V and J calls and clone size are copied from that table; D and trimming were computed from the DNA. The table records roughly 480,000 clones, 75% to 90% of them present only once. Notes on this clone: Other nucleotide sequences from this sample produce the same CDR3.

The CDR3 runs to 14 residues. V was trimmed by 0 bases and J by 6 bases, leaving 9 bases between them. CDR1 is MGHRA and CDR2 is YSYEKL in the germline V gene. This sequence originates from a man aged 18-30 years with COVID-19, enrolled during active disease. The sample taken for sequencing was peripheral blood. J is TRBJ1-5 and V is TRBV4-1; TRBD1 is a possible D gene (6 bases). DNA for the CDR3: TGCGCCAGCAGCCAAGATAGAGGGGGTCAGCCCCAGCATTTT. Protein product: CASSQDRGGQPQHF.